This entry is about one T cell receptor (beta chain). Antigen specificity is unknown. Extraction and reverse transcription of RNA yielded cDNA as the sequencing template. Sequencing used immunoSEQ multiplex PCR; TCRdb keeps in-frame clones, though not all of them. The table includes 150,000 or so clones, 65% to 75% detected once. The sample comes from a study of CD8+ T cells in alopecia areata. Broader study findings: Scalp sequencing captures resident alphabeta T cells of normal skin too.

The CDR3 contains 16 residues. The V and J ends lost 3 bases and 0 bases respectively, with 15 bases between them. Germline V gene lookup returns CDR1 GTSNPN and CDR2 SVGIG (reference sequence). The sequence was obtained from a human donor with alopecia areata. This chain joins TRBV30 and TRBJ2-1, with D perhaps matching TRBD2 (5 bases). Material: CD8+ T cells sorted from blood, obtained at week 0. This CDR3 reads CAWRETPGSSYNEQFF. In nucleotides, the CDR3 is TGTGCCTGGAGAGAGACCCCGGGGTCCTCCTACAATGAGCAGTTCTTC.